What follows are 3 T cell receptor beta chains derived from one specimen sequenced in a study of Ad26.COV2.S vaccination and SARS-CoV-2 variants. The data were produced by immunoSEQ multiplex PCR, yet TCRdb's version contains in-frame clones alone and is incomplete. This table holds 300,000 to 400,000 clones, approximately 85% found once. As for treatment: 15 to 20 received Ad26.COV2.S at low or high dose, single or two shots; 5 received placebo; per-sample allocation not given. The samples date from day 63 after the first vaccine or placebo injection. Sequencing was performed on peripheral blood, taken in a trial of Ad26.COV2.S vaccine versus placebo. All receptors come from a person between 18 and 65 years old who received the Ad26.COV2.S COVID-19 vaccine or a placebo.

The V gene is TRBV3-1 (or the pseudogene TRBV3-2), the J gene TRBJ2-5, with D perhaps matching TRBD2 (5 bases). CDR1 and CDR2 (germline): LGHDT, YNNKEL (reference sequence). This CDR3 is 14 amino acids long. V lost 1 base, J lost 7 bases, and 13 bases lay in between. The CDR3 bases are TGTGCCAGCAGCCAAGTGCTAGCCGTCGGGACCCAGTACTTC. It translates to CASSQVLAVGTQYF.

This clone has just a few counts. The chain combines TRBV28 with TRBJ2-5; possible D gene TRBD2, 5 bases. There are 13 residues in the CDR3. Per the germline V gene, CDR1 is MDHEN and CDR2 is SYDVKM. V was cut by 5 bases and J by 4 bases, with 11 bases left in between. The CDR3 nucleotides read TGTGCCAGCAGTCCCGGGATCCCAGAGACCCAGTACTTC. This translates into CASSPGIPETQYF.

V gene TRBV24-1 combines with J gene TRBJ2-7, with 10 nucleotides matching TRBD1. The germline gives CDR1 KGHDR, CDR2 SFDVKD. The CDR3 has 14 residues. V dropped 3 bases and J dropped 9; count of bases not matched to a gene: 7. The CDR3 DNA sequence: TGTGCCACCAGTGATCCGGGACAGGGGAGTAGGCAGTACTTC. It translates to CATSDPGQGSRQYF.